This T cell receptor beta chain was identified in a study of CD8+CD57+ T cells in acquired aplastic anemia. The V gene lost 0 bases and the J gene lost 5 bases, with 8 bases spanning the gap. The CDR3 runs to 13 residues. Germline loops: CDR1 SGHNT, CDR2 YYREEE (reference sequence). Only patients with CD8+CD57+ cell expansion on flow cytometry were chosen for sequencing. CDR3 and TCR beta VDJ profiling relied on genomic DNA as the template. One entry per CDR3 protein results from TCRdb running MiXCR on the reads. The sample yields approximately 170,000 distinct CDR3 sequences, 40% to 55% seen once. This TCR was recovered from a human donor with aplastic anemia. The sequenced sample consisted of sorted CD4+, CD8+, or CD8+CD57+ T cells (not recorded which) from PBMCs. This rearrangement joins TRBV5-4 to TRBJ1-2, with unresolved D. This CDR3 reads CASSLVQDYGYTF. The CDR3 coding sequence is TGTGCCAGCAGCTTGGTCCAGGATTATGGCTACACCTTC.